The T cell receptor (beta chain) under discussion was sequenced for a study of T cell repertoires in ileal Crohn's disease. Clones were sequenced by immunoSEQ multiplex PCR, and TCRdb holds only the in-frame ones, with some missing. The data show thousands of clones, approximately 80% seen once. The specimen sequenced was ileal tissue. The receptor's source is an adult with Crohn's disease.

The DNA of the CDR3 is TGTGCCAGCAGCCAAGATTTCTCGAGCGGGAGTTCAGAGACCCAGTACTTC. It is translated as CASSQDFSSGSSETQYF. The chain carries TRBV14 and TRBJ2-5; the match to TRBD2 covers 8 bases. V trimming: 0 bases; J trimming: 4 bases; junction bases outside the gene matches: 10. The CDR3 totals 17 residues. Germline CDR1 and CDR2: SGHDN and FVKESK.